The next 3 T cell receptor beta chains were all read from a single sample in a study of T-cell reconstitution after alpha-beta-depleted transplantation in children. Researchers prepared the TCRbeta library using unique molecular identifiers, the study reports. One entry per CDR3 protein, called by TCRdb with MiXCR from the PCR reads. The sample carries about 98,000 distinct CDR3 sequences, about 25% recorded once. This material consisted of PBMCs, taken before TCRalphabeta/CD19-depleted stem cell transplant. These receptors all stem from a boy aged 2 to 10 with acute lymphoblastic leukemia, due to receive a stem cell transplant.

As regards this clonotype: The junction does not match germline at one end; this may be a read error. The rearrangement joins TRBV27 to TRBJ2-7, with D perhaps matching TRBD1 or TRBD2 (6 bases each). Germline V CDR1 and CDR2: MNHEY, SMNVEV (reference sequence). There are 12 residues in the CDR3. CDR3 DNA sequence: TGTGCCAGCAGTTTATCGGGGGGCGAGCAGTGCTTC. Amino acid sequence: CASSLSGGEQCF.

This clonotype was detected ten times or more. In DNA form, the CDR3 reads TGTGCCAGCAGCTTAAGTAGAGACACTGAAGCTTTCTTT. Amino acids: CASSLSRDTEAFF. The chain links TRBV12-3 or TRBV12-4 to TRBJ1-1, with D uncertain. The CDR3 totals 13 residues. V lost 6 bases and J lost 3, with 11 bases in between.

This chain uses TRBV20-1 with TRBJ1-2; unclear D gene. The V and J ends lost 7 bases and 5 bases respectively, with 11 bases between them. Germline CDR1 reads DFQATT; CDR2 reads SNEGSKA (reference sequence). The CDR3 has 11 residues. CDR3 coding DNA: TGCAGTGTCCAGGAGCCTTATGGCTACACCTTC. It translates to CSVQEPYGYTF.